The following is a T cell receptor beta chain sequence with its context. The target antigen is unknown. The PCR had 60 Vbeta and 13 Jbeta primers. TCRdb's table, derived via immunoSEQ multiplex PCR, lists solely in-frame clones and lacks some. This table has 85,000 to 130,000 clones, roughly 70% appearing once. This CDR3 has 14 residues. With 7 bases clipped from V and 2 bases from J, the junction kept 2 bases outside the gene matches. CDR1 SNHLY and CDR2 FYNNEI come from the germline V gene. This sample is part of a study of cytomegalovirus exposure and HLA in healthy donors. Findings and caveats of the study: It was only CMV serostatus that was available as immune exposure information.

The gene calls are TRBV2 and TRBJ2-2, with TRBD2 identical over 9 bases. The TCR was taken from a woman under 30 in good health and CMV-seropositive. The sequenced sample consisted of PBMCs. CDR3 bases: TGTGCCAGCAAGCTAGCGGGAAACACCGGGGAGCTGTTTTTT. This translates into CASKLAGNTGELFF.